This is a list of T cell receptor beta chains from one sample in a study of early T cells in non-severe SARS-CoV-2 infection. TCRdb fed the 5' RACE reads into MiXCR, producing one record per CDR3 protein. The sample records about 46,000 distinct CDR3 sequences, roughly 5% being singletons. The sequencing used whole blood, collected at baseline. Receptor source: an adult who was a healthcare worker with PCR-confirmed SARS-CoV-2 infection or an uninfected control (not recorded which). The CDR3 runs from the conserved cysteine through the conserved F or W.

>TRBV2|TRBJ1-1
CASSERGSAASGTEAFF
>TRBV29-1|TRBJ2-1
CSGRGRAHEQFF
>TRBV6-6|TRBJ2-1
CASSYDIGKGDEQFF
>TRBV5-1|TRBJ2-1
CASSPSISDTSLQRQFF
>TRBV3-1|TRBJ1-5
CASSQDREWGQPQHF
>TRBV29-1|TRBJ2-4
CSAPGQGANGNIQYF
>TRBV11-2|TRBJ2-5
CASSSGLAGPETQYF
>TRBV5-6|TRBJ2-5
CASSLGVRTRQETQYF
>TRBV10-1|TRBJ2-5
CASSDGGVSETQYF
>TRBV19|TRBJ2-5
CASSMGQGMSRVETQYF
>TRBV20-1|TRBJ2-3
CSATGTALSDTQYF
>TRBV11-2|TRBJ2-5
CASSLYGSRGPEETQYF
>TRBV19|TRBJ2-5
CASSISGGRETQYF
>TRBV28|TRBJ2-7
CASSPRGNTFNYEQYF
>TRBV6-6|TRBJ1-2
CASSYGSAYGYTF
>TRBV7-9|TRBJ2-3
CASTSRASTDTQYF
>TRBV30|TRBJ2-3
CAWSSTDTQYF
>TRBV20-1|TRBJ2-5
CSARDWTSPQETQYF
>TRBV28|TRBJ1-1
CASSGEGQGERNTEAFF
>TRBV29-1|TRBJ2-5
CSVGLSGGLQETQYF
>TRBV20-1|TRBJ1-5
CSARDRTGAEPQHF
>TRBV6-5|TRBJ1-4
CASSPGRGFGEKLFF
>TRBV10-3|TRBJ2-7
CAISALAGPYEQYF
>TRBV7-2|TRBJ1-1
CASSSPQVYTEAFF
>TRBV6-1|TRBJ2-5
CASSLWTGPETQYF
>TRBV6-5|TRBJ2-5
CASRRGDQGWETQYF
>TRBV29-1|TRBJ1-1
CSVERGGTEAFF
>TRBV30|TRBJ1-4
CAWGPSGANEKLFF
>TRBV6-4|TRBJ1-5
CASSAEANQPQHF
>TRBV6-5|TRBJ2-4
CASSYSRLTLAKNIQYF
>TRBV4-2|TRBJ2-1
CASSQDRGLHGTSGWNEQFF
>TRBV29-1|TRBJ2-1
CSAGLAGGPGHEQFF
>TRBV7-9|TRBJ1-1
CASSLAGGGFTEAFF
>TRBV18|TRBJ2-1
CASSPIEGNEQFF
>TRBV11-2|TRBJ1-5
CASRIHQPQHF
>TRBV5-1|TRBJ2-3
CASRNRVEGTDTQYF
>TRBV20-1|TRBJ1-2
CSAPPPGGQAYNYGYTF
>TRBV29-1|TRBJ2-1
CSVGPQGDEQFF
>TRBV28|TRBJ2-1
CASSSDYNEQFF
>TRBV18|TRBJ2-7
CASSPFKTASSYEQYF